This TCR beta chain originates from a study of CXCR4 blockade with PD-1 therapy in pancreatic cancer. Sequencing used immunoSEQ multiplex PCR; TCRdb keeps in-frame clones, though not all of them. The table includes under 3,000 clones, about 40% detected once. The germline gives CDR1 SQVTM, CDR2 ANQGSEA. After removal of 5 bases from V and 4 bases from J, the junction contained 4 bases not matched to a gene. The CDR3 is made up of 13 amino acids. The genes are TRBV29-1 and TRBJ1-4; TRBD1 agrees at 7 bases. This receptor was identified in a human donor with pancreatic ductal adenocarcinoma. The sequencing input was tumor tissue. The CDR3 here is CSVRGQLNEKLFF. CDR3 DNA: TGCAGCGTTCGGGGACAGCTTAATGAAAAACTGTTTTTT.